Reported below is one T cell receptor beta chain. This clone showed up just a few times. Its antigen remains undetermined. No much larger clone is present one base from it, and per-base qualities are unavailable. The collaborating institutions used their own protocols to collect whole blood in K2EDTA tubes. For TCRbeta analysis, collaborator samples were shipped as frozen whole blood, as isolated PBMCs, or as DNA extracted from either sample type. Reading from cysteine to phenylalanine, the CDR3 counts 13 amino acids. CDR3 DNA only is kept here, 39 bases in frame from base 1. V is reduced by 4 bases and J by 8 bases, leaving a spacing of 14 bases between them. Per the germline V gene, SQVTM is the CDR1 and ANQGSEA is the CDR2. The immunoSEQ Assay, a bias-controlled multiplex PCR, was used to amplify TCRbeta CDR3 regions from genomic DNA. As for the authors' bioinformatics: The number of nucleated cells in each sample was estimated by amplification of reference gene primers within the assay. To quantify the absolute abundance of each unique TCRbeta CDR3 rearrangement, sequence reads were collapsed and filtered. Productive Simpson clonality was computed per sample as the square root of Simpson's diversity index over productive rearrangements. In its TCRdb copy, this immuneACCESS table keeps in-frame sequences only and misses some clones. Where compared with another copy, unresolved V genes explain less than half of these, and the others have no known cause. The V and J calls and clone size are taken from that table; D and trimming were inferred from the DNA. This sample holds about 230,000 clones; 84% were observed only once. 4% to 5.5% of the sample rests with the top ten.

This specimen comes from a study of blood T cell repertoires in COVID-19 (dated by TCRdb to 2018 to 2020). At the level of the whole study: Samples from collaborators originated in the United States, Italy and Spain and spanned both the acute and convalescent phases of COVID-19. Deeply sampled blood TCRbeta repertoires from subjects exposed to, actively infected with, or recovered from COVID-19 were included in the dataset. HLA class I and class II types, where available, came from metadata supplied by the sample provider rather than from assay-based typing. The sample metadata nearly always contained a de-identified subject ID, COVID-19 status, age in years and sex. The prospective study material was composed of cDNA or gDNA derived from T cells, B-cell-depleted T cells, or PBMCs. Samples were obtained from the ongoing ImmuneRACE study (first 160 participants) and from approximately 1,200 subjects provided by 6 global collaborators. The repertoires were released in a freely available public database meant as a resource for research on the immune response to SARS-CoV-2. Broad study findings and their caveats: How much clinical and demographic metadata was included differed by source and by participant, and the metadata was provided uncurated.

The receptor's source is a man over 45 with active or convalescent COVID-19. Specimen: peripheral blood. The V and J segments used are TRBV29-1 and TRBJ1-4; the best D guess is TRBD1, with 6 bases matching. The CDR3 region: CSVAETGQEKLFF. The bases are TGCAGCGTTGCAGAAACAGGGCAAGAAAAACTGTTTTTT.